The entry that follows covers one T cell receptor beta chain sequence. Its target is unknown. Trimming shortened V by 3 bases and J by 1 base, and 20 bases separated the two germline ends. There are 18 residues in the CDR3. This sample is drawn from a study of Ad26.COV2.S vaccination and SARS-CoV-2 variants. TCRdb's table, derived via immunoSEQ multiplex PCR, lists solely in-frame clones and lacks some. The profile shows around 170,000 clones, approximately 88% of them singletons. Study-wide points: Comparable non-spike TCR breadth was observed in vaccine and placebo recipients. Compared with placebo recipients, vaccine recipients had higher spike-specific TCR breadth. Reported findings describe substantial breadth in spike-specific CD8+ and CD4+ T cell responses following vaccination.

V usage is TRBV5-3 and J usage is TRBJ2-4; TRBD1 is a possible D gene (7 bases). TRBV5-3 is treated as an ORF (open reading frame) with a function not yet certain. The TCR originated in a human donor who had recovered from COVID-19. Material: peripheral blood, obtained after recovery from COVID-19. As DNA, the CDR3 is TGTGCCAGAAGCTCCCCGCTCAGGGGGGCGCCTGCCAAAAACATTCAGTACTTC. It is translated as CARSSPLRGAPAKNIQYF.